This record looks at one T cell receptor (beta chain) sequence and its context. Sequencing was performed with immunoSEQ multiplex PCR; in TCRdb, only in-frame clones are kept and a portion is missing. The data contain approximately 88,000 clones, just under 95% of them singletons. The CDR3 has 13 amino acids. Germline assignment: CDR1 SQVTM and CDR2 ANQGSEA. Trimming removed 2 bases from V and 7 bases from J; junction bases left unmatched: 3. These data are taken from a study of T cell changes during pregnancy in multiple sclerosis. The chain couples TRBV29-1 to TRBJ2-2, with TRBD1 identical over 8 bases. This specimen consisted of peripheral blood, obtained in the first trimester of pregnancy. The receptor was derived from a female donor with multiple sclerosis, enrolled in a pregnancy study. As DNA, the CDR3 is TGCAGCGTTGAACAGGGGGCGGTCGGGGAGCTGTTTTTT. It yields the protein CSVEQGAVGELFF.